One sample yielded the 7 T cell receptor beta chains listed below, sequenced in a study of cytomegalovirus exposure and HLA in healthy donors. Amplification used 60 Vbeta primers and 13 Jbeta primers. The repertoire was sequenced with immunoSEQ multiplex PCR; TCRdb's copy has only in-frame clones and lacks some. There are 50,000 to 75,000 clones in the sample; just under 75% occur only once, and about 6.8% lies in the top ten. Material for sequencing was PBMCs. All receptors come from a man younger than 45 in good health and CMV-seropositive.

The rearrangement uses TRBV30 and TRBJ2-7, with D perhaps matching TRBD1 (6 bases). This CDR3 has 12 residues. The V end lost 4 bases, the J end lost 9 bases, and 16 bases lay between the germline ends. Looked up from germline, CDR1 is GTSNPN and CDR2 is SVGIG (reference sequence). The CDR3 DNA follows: TGTGCCTGGAAGGGAGAGGGGGTCGGGCAGTACTTC. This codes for CAWKGEGVGQYF.

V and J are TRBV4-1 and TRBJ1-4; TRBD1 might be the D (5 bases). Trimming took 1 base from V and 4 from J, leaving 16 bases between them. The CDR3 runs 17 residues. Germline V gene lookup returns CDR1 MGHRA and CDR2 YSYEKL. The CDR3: CASSQGLARQINEKLFF. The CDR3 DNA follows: TGCGCCAGCAGCCAAGGGCTCGCCCGACAGATTAATGAAAAACTGTTTTTT.

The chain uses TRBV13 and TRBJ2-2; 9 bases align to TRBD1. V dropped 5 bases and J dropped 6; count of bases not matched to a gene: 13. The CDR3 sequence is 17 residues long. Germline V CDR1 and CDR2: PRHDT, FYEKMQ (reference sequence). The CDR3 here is CASSPGDRAYFSGELFF. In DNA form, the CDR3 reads TGTGCCAGCAGCCCGGGGGACAGGGCTTATTTTTCCGGGGAGCTGTTTTTT.

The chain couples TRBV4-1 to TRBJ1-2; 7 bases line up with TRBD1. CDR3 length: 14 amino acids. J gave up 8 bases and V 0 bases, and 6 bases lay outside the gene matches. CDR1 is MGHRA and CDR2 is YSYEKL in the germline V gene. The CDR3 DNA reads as TGCGCCAGCAGCCAAGATGACAGGGCGGCCGGCTACACCTTC. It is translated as CASSQDDRAAGYTF.

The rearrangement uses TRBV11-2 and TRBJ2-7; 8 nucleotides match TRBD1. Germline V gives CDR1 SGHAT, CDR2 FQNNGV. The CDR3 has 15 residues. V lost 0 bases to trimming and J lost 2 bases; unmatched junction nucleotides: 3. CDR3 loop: CASSLEAGGPYEQYF. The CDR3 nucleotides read TGTGCCAGCAGCTTAGAGGCAGGGGGCCCCTACGAGCAGTACTTC. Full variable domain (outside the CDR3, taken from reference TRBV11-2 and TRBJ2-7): EAGVAQSPRYKIIEKRQSVAFWCNPISGHATLYWYQQILGQGPKLLIQFQNNGVVDDSQLPKDRFSAERLKGVDSTLKIQPAKLEDSAVYLCASSLEAGGPYEQYFGPGTRLTVT.

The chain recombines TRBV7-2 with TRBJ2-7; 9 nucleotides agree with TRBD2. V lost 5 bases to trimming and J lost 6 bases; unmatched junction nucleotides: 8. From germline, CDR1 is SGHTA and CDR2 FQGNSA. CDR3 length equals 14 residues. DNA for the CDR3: TGTGCCAGCAGCCCCTTAGCGGGGGCTGTCGAGCAGTACTTC. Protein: CASSPLAGAVEQYF.

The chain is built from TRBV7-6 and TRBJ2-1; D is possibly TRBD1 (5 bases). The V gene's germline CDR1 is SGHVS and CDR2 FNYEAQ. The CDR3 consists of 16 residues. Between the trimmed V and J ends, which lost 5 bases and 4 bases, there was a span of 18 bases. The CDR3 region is CASSPFIRGTYNEQFF. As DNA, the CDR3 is TGTGCCAGCAGCCCCTTTATTAGGGGAACGTACAATGAGCAGTTCTTC.